This T cell receptor beta chain was captured in a study of regulatory T cells in long-lasting Graves disease. Study-wide results and caveats: Peripheral blood was the sole material, not thyroid tissue. It was in persistent disease that TRBV28, TRBJ1-2 and TRBJ2-5 were favored.

Described time point: newly diagnosed GD, antithyroid drugs for less than 3 months. After RNA was extracted from PBMCs, the TCR library was made from it. The source of the patients was an endocrinology department in Xi'an, China. The V segment lost 3 bases and the J segment 10 bases; nucleotides outside the gene matches: 9. This CDR3 has 15 amino acids. The germline CDR1 and CDR2 sequences are MNHEY and SMNVEV (reference sequence). Building the TCR beta libraries relied on iRepertoire HTBI primers, and CDR3 regions underwent Arm-PCR. TCRdb recomputed calls from the multiplex PCR reads with MiXCR, one row per CDR3 protein. This table has around 250,000 distinct CDR3 sequences, 20% appearing once. Many counts were recorded for this clonotype. Its cognate antigen is unknown.

The sequencing here drew on peripheral blood mononuclear cells (PBMCs), taken at new diagnosis, from a patient treated with antithyroid drugs. V is TRBV27 and J is TRBJ1-6, with 7 bases matching TRBD1. This TCR derives from a female donor with Graves disease. DNA of the CDR3: TGTGCCAGCAGTTTGACAGGGTTTGGGAGATCACCCCTCCACTTT. It specifies CASSLTGFGRSPLHF.